The present T cell receptor (beta chain) was sequenced within a study of T-cell reconstitution after alpha-beta-depleted transplantation in children. There are a few counts of this clonotype. Library preparation (for TCRbeta) was performed with unique molecular identifiers. TCRdb re-called the PCR reads with MiXCR, one entry per CDR3 protein. The sample comprises around 600,000 distinct CDR3 sequences, about 15% of which are singletons, and 1.1% rests with the top ten. V shed 0 bases and J shed 6 bases, with 14 bases lying between them. The CDR3 is 14 residues long. Per germline, CDR1 DFQATT and CDR2 SNEGSKA (reference sequence).

Sequenced material: PBMCs from the stem cell graft donor, taken from the stem cell graft. The clonotype comes from a human donor who donated a stem cell graft to a child with acute myeloid leukemia. The V gene is TRBV20-1, the J gene TRBJ1-2, with D possibly matching TRBD1 (5 bases). The DNA for the CDR3 is TGCAGTGCTAGAGATGGGGGGGTTGGCCATGGCTACACCTTC. Its translation is CSARDGGVGHGYTF.